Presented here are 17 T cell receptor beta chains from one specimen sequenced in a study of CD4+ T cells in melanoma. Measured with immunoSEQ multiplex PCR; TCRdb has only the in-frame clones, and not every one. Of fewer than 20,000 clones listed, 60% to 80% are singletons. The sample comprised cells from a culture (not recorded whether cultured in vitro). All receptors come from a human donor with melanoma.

The CDR3 sequence is CASRKSPAGTGMYYGYTF. DNA for the CDR3: TGCGCCAGCAGAAAATCACCTGCGGGGACAGGGATGTACTATGGCTACACCTTC. This sequence joins TRBV4-1 and TRBJ1-2; 9 bases align to TRBD1. CDR1 MGHRA and CDR2 YSYEKL come from the germline V gene. The CDR3 totals 18 residues. With V trimmed by 6 bases and J by 3 bases, 17 bases remained unmatched.

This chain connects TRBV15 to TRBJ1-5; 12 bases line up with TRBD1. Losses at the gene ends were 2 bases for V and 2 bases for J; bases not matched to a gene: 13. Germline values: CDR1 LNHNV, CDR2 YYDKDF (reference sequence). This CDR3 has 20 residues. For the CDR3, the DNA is TGTGCCACCAGCAGAAAGCCGGGACAGGGGGCTAGTTTGGGCAATCAGCCCCAGCATTTT. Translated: CATSRKPGQGASLGNQPQHF.

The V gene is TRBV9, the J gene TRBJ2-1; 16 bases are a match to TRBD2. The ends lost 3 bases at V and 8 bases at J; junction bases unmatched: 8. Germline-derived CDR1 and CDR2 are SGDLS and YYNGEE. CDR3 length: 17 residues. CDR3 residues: CASSEWGTSGGADEQFF. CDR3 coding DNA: TGTGCCAGCAGCGAGTGGGGGACTAGCGGGGGGGCAGATGAGCAGTTCTTC.

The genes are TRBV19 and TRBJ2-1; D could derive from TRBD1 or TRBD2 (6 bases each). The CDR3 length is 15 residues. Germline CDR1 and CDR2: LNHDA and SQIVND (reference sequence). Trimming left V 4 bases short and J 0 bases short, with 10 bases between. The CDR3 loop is CASSRGGISYNEQFF. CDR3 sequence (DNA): TGTGCCAGTAGTAGAGGGGGGATCTCCTACAATGAGCAGTTCTTC.

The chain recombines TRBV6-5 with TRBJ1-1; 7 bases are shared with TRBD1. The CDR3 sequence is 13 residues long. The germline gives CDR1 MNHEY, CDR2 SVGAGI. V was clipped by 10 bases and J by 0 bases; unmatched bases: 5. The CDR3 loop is CAIGGQLNTEAFF. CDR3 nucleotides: TGTGCCATAGGGGGACAGTTGAACACTGAAGCTTTCTTT.

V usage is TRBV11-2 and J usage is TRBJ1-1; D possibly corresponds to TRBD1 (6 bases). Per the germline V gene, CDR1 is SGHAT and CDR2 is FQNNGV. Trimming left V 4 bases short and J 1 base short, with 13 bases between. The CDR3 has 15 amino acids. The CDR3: CASSSQPGQNTEAFF. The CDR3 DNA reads TGTGCCAGCAGCTCCCAACCGGGACAGAACACTGAAGCTTTCTTT.

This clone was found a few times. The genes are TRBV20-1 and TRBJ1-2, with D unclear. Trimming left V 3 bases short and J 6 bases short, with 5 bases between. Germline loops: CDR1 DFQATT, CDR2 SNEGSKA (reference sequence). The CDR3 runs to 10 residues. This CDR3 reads CSARGNGYTF. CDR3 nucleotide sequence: TGCAGTGCTAGGGGAAATGGCTACACCTTC.

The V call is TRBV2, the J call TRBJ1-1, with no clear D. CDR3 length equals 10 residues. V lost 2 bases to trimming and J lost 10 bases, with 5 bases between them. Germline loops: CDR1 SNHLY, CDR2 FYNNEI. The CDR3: CASSESGAFF. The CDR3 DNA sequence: TGTGCCAGCAGTGAAAGTGGAGCTTTCTTT.

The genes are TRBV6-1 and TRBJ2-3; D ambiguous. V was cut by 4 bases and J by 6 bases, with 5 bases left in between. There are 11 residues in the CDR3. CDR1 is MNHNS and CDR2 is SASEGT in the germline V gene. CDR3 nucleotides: TGTGCCAGCAGTGGCCAGGATACGCAGTATTTT. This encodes CASSGQDTQYF.

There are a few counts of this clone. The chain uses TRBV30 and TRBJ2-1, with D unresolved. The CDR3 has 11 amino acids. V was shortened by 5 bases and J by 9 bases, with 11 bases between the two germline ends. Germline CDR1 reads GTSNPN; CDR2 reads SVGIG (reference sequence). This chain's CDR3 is CAWSPAFEQFF. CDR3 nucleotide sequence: TGTGCCTGGTCTCCTGCTTTTGAGCAGTTCTTC.

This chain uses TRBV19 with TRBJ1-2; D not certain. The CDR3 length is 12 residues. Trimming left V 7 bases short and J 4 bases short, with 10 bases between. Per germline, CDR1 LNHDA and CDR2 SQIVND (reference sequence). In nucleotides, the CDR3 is TGTGCCAGTACCGACGGACCCTATGGCTACACCTTC. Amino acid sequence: CASTDGPYGYTF. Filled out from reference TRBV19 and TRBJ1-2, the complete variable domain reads DGGITQSPKYLFRKEGQNVTLSCEQNLNHDAMYWYRQDPGQGLRLIYYSQIVNDFQKGDIAEGYSVSREKKESFPLTVTSAQKNPTAFYLCASTDGPYGYTFGSGTRLTVV.

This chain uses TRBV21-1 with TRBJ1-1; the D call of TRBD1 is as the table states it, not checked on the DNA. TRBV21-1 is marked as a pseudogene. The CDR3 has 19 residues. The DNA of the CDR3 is TGTGCCATCGCCACGGATTCGCGAAATCGGACACCGTCGTGGACTGAAGCTTTCTTT. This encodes CAIATDSRNRTPSWTEAFF.

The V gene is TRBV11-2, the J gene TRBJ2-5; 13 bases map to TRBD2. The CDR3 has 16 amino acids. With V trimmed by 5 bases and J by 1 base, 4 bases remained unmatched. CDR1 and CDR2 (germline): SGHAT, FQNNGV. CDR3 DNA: TGTGCCAGCAGCAAACGACTAGCGGGGGGCCAAGAGACCCAGTACTTC. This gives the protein CASSKRLAGGQETQYF.

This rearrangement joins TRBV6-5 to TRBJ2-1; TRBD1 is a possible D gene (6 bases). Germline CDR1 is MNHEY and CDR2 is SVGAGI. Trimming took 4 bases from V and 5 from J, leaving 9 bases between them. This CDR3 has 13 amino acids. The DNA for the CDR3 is TGTGCCAGCAGTTTCTACAGGGACAATGAGCAGTTCTTC. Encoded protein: CASSFYRDNEQFF.

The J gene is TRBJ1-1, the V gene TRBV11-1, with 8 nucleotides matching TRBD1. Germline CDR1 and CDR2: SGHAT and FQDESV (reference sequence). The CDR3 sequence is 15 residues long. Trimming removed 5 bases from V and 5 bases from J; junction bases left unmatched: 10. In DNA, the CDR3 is TGTGCCAGCAGCCCTGGATCAGGGGGCCGTACTGAAGCTTTCTTT. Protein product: CASSPGSGGRTEAFF. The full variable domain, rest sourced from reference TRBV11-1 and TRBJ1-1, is EAEVAQSPRYKITEKSQAVAFWCDPISGHATLYWYRQILGQGPELLVQFQDESVVDDSQLPKDRFSAERLKGVDSTLKIQPAELGDSAMYLCASSPGSGGRTEAFFGQGTRLTVV.

The DNA of the CDR3 is TGTGCCAGCAGCTTGGGTTCCGTGAGGGTCACAGATACGCAGTATTTT. Protein: CASSLGSVRVTDTQYF. The chain is built from TRBV5-6 and TRBJ2-3; D is possibly TRBD2 (5 bases). Trimming left V 0 bases short and J 2 bases short, with 13 bases between. The germline V gene has CDR1 SGHDT and CDR2 YYEEEE. This CDR3 contains 16 residues.

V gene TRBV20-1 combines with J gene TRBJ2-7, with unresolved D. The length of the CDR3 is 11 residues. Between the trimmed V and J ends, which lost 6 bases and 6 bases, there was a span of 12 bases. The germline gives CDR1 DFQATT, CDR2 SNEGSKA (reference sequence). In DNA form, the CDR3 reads TGCAGTGCGGGCCCGGCTGGCGAGCAGTACTTC. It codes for CSAGPAGEQYF.